Listed below are T cell receptor beta chains from one sample, sequenced in a study of radiotherapy plus CTLA-4 blockade in lung cancer. Assay: immunoSEQ multiplex PCR; the TCRdb copy retains only in-frame clones and omits some. The data show more than 90,000 clones, with just over 85% seen just once and 4.5% to 6% held by the top ten. The material was peripheral blood, obtained from a patient treated with radiotherapy plus ipilimumab. These receptors originate from a human donor with non-small cell lung cancer that progressed on radiotherapy plus ipilimumab. The CDR3 runs from the conserved cysteine through the conserved F or W.

cdr3_aa j_call v_call
CASSLGMGSQFF TRBJ2-1 TRBV7-6
CASSLEGGVSPTKQFF TRBJ2-1 TRBV7-6
CASSFRGRGTDTQYF TRBJ2-3 TRBV11-2
CASSQTGLFFYEQFF TRBJ2-1 TRBV14
CASSAGTGGEKLFF TRBJ1-4 TRBV5-1
CASSELGTVYEQFF TRBJ2-1 TRBV10-2
CASSFGQGLSSYNEQFF TRBJ2-1 TRBV5-1
CASSKALGWTGELFF TRBJ2-2 TRBV21-1
CAWSTTGGSRNEQFF TRBJ2-1 TRBV30
CASSSRSLTGNTIYF TRBJ1-3 TRBV9
CASSLRQGASNTEAFF TRBJ1-1 TRBV11-3
CAITGMEGNTIYF TRBJ1-3 TRBV10-3
CASSGLGQVNQPQHF TRBJ1-5 TRBV9
CASSPLTGWRSETQYF TRBJ2-5 TRBV18
CASSIGTSLPQHF TRBJ1-5 TRBV6-6
CASSLEGLAGVRNEQFF TRBJ2-1 TRBV5-4
CASRPTSGIGEQYF TRBJ2-7 TRBV5-4
CASSPGQGPYGYTF TRBJ1-2 TRBV18
CASSFRTGGNTEAFF TRBJ1-1 TRBV7-6
CASSPGTGFYGYTF TRBJ1-2 TRBV4-1
CASSLVQNNEQYF TRBJ2-7 TRBV5-4
CSVELPSYNEQFF TRBJ2-1 TRBV29-1
CASSQGRTGSYEQYF TRBJ2-7 TRBV4-1
CASSPGGGQPQHF TRBJ1-5 TRBV5-6
CASSQELAPPSTDTQYF TRBJ2-3 TRBV4-2
CAISAGGSTEAFF TRBJ1-1 TRBV10-3
CASIPAGQGTEAFF TRBJ1-1 TRBV28